This note documents a single T cell receptor (beta chain) sequence. The data are from a study of blood T cell repertoires in COVID-19. The assay was immunoSEQ multiplex PCR, and TCRdb's table has in-frame clones only and misses some. The sample has some 170,000 clones; 70% to 90% are singletons. Specimen: peripheral blood. This receptor was identified in a man aged 35 to 55 with acute or convalescent COVID-19.

The CDR3: CASSPPGGGNTEAFF. The DNA of the CDR3 is TGTGCCAGCAGCCCACCGGGAGGTGGGAACACTGAAGCTTTCTTT. The chain uses TRBV9 and TRBJ1-1, with D unclear. This CDR3 region has 15 residues. Trimming cost V 4 bases and J 1 base, with 14 bases left between them. Looked up from germline, CDR1 is SGDLS and CDR2 is YYNGEE.